The rows below give T cell receptor beta chains drawn from one sample of a study of CD8 T cells in ankylosing spondylitis. MiXCR, applied by TCRdb to the 5' RACE reads, yields one record per CDR3 protein. The table shows about 140,000 distinct CDR3 sequences, with 6.5% to 8.5% occurring only once. The specimen sequenced was synovial fluid, either unsorted or a sorted T cell fraction (not recorded which). The source of these receptors is a male donor with ankylosing spondylitis. The CDR3 runs from the conserved cysteine through the conserved F or W. Each record gives: V gene, D gene, clone size, J gene, CDR3 protein, CDR3 DNA. A D gene is named only where the DNA matches it firmly. Size is omitted from some rows. Given values are once, few, many or a class for expanded clones.

TRBV19	-	few	TRBJ1-2	CASSFNRDLYGYTF	TGTGCCAGTAGTTTTAACCGGGACCTCTATGGCTACACCTTC
TRBV7-2	-	many	TRBJ1-1	CASSPRPNTEAFF	TGTGCCAGCAGCCCGAGGCCTAACACTGAAGCTTTCTTT
TRBV7-2	TRBD2	many	TRBJ2-3	CASSLGPGGGDTQYF	TGTGCCAGCAGCTTAGGGCCGGGAGGGGGAGATACGCAGTATTTT
TRBV4-2	-	many	TRBJ2-7	CASSWLWAANYEQYF	TGTGCCAGCAGCTGGCTTTGGGCGGCTAACTACGAGCAGTACTTC
TRBV6-6	-	many	TRBJ2-7	CASSYPQSEQYF	TGTGCCAGCAGTTACCCCCAGTCCGAGCAGTACTTC
TRBV5-1	-	many	TRBJ1-1	CASSLEVFTEAFF	TGCGCCAGCAGCTTGGAAGTTTTCACTGAAGCTTTCTTT
TRBV7-9	-	few	TRBJ1-5	CASSSTINQPQHF	TGTGCCAGCAGCAGCACTATCAATCAGCCCCAGCATTTT
TRBV7-9	-	-	TRBJ2-2	CASSLELNTGELFF	TGTGCCAGCAGCTTAGAGCTGAACACCGGGGAGCTGTTTTTT
TRBV10-3	TRBD2	few	TRBJ2-2	CAISSGSTGELFF	TGTGCCATATCTAGCGGGAGTACCGGGGAGCTGTTTTTT
TRBV28	TRBD1	-	TRBJ1-6	CASNRGYNSPLHF	TGTGCCAGCAACAGGGGCTATAATTCACCCCTCCACTTT
TRBV10-3	TRBD1	many	TRBJ2-5	CAISEGGQAPQETQYF	TGTGCCATCAGTGAGGGGGGACAGGCCCCACAAGAGACCCAGTACTTC
TRBV7-9	TRBD2	-	TRBJ2-1	CASSLGLAVNEQFF	TGTGCCAGCAGCTTGGGACTAGCGGTAAATGAGCAGTTCTTC
TRBV28	TRBD2	-	TRBJ2-3	CASSVGGTITDTQYF	TGTGCCAGCAGTGTGGGGGGGACTATCACAGATACGCAGTATTTT
TRBV6-1	-	few	TRBJ1-5	CASSKTRGDQPQHF	TGTGCCAGCAGTAAGACGAGGGGAGATCAGCCCCAGCATTTT
TRBV7-2	-	-	TRBJ1-2	CASSYPGDGYTF	TGTGCCAGCAGCTATCCAGGGGATGGCTACACCTTC
TRBV6-5	-	many	TRBJ2-1	CASSYSGLRGGEQFF	TGTGCCAGCAGTTACTCGGGACTCAGGGGCGGCGAGCAGTTCTTC
TRBV5-1	-	few	TRBJ2-3	CASSSGEASTDTQYF	TGCGCCAGCAGCTCAGGGGAGGCTAGCACAGATACGCAGTATTTT
TRBV27	-	many	TRBJ2-3	CASSPRAGYTDTQYF	TGTGCCAGCAGTCCCCGGGCGGGGTACACAGATACGCAGTATTTT
TRBV19	TRBD2	few	TRBJ2-5	CASSPASGGRETQYF	TGTGCCAGTAGTCCGGCAAGCGGGGGCCGAGAGACCCAGTACTTC
TRBV20-1	-	many	TRBJ2-3	CSARDPYRVADTQYF	TGCAGTGCTAGAGATCCGTACAGGGTGGCAGATACGCAGTATTTT
TRBV12-3/TRBV12-4	TRBD1	-	TRBJ1-5	CASSLDRQPQHF	TGTGCCAGCAGTTTGGACAGGCAGCCCCAGCATTTT
TRBV7-2	TRBD2	many	TRBJ2-1	CASSQTSGGAWNEQFF	TGTGCCAGCAGCCAGACTAGCGGGGGGGCCTGGAATGAGCAGTTCTTC
TRBV20-1	-	-	TRBJ2-5	CSARDGPPYQETQYF	TGCAGTGCTAGAGATGGACCGCCGTACCAAGAGACCCAGTACTTC
TRBV6-5	TRBD1	few	TRBJ1-1	CASSSHRGTEAFF	TGTGCCAGCAGTTCACACAGGGGTACTGAAGCTTTCTTT
TRBV7-2	TRBD1	few	TRBJ2-7	CASSDRDRSSYEQYF	TGTGCCAGCAGCGACCGGGACAGGAGCTCCTACGAGCAGTACTTC
TRBV27	TRBD2	many	TRBJ2-2	CASSRFGTSGRGGYTGELFF	TGTGCCAGCAGCCGATTCGGGACTAGCGGGAGAGGCGGCTACACCGGGGAGCTGTTTTTT
TRBV5-6	-	-	TRBJ1-5	CASILYGSNQPQHF	TGTGCCAGCATCCTATATGGGAGCAATCAGCCCCAGCATTTT
TRBV29-1	-	many	TRBJ1-1	CSVAPREAFF	TGCAGCGTTGCTCCTCGGGAAGCTTTCTTT
TRBV28	TRBD1	-	TRBJ2-7	CASSSPGQALPYEQYF	TGTGCCAGCAGTTCGCCCGGACAGGCACTGCCCTACGAGCAGTACTTC
TRBV7-9	-	many	TRBJ2-3	CASNSQGHYTDTQYF	TGTGCCAGCAACTCGCAGGGTCATTACACAGATACGCAGTATTTT
TRBV20-1	-	-	TRBJ2-1	CCARGQGPGFANNEQFF	TGCTGTGCCAGGGGCCAGGGCCCGGGCTTTGCAAACAATGAGCAGTTCTTC
TRBV3-1	-	few	TRBJ1-1	CASSQIGSEAFF	TGTGCCAGCAGCCAGATCGGGAGTGAAGCTTTCTTT
TRBV12-3/TRBV12-4	TRBD2	medium-sized	TRBJ2-3	CASSLTSGGLDTQYF	TGTGCCAGCAGTTTAACGTCGGGAGGTCTGGATACGCAGTATTTT
TRBV2	-	many	TRBJ1-4	CASREDSGTNEKLFF	TGTGCCAGCAGAGAAGACTCGGGCACTAATGAAAAACTGTTTTTT
TRBV6-2/TRBV6-3	TRBD1	-	TRBJ2-2	CASDHTPGTGIEGELFF	TGTGCCAGCGACCACACCCCCGGGACAGGGATCGAGGGGGAGCTGTTTTTT